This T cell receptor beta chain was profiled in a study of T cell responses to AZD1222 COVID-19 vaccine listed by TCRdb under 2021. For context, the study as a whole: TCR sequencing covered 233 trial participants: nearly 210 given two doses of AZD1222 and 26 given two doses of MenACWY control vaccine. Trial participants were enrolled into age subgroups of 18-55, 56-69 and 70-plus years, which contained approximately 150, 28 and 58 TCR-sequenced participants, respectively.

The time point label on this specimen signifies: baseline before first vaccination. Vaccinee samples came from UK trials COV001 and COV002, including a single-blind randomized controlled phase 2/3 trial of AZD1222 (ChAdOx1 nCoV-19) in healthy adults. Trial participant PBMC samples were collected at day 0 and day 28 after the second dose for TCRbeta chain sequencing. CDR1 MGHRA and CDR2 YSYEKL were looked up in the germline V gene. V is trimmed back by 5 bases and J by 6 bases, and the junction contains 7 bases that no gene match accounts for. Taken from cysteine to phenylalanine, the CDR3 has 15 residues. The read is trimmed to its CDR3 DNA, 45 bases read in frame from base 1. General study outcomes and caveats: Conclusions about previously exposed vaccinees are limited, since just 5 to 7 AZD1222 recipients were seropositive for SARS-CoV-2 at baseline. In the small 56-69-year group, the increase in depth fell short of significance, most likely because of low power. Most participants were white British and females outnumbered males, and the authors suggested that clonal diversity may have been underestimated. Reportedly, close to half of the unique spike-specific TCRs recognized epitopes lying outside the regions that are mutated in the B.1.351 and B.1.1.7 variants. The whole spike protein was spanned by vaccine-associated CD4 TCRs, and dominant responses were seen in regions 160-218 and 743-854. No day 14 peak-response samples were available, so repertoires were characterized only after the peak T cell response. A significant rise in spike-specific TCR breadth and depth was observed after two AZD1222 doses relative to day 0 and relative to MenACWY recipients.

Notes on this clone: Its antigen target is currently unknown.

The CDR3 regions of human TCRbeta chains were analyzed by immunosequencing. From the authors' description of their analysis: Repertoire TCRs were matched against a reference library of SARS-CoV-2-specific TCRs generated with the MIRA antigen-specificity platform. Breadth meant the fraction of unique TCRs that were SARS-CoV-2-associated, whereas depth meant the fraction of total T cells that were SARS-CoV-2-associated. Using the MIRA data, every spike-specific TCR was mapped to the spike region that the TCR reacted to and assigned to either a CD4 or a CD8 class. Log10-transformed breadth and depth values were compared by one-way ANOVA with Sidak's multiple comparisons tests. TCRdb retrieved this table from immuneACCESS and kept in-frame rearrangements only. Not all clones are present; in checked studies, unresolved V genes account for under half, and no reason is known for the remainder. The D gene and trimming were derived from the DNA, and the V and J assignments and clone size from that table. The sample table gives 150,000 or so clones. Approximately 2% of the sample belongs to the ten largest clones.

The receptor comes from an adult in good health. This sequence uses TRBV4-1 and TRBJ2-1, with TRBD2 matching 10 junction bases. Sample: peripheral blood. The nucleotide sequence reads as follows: TGCGCCAGCAGCGACATATCTAGCGGGGGCAATGAGCAGTTCTTC. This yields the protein CASSDISSGGNEQFF.